This TCR beta chain is from a study of patients and donors after allogeneic stem cell transplantation. This clonotype has only a few counts. MiXCR, run by TCRdb on the RT-PCR reads, gives a single entry per CDR3 protein. In the table there are 900,000 to 1,000,000 distinct CDR3 sequences, approximately 19% of which are singletons. The CDR3 is 15 residues long. Germline assignment: CDR1 LGHNA and CDR2 YSLEER. Trimming removed 1 base from V and 5 bases from J, with 12 bases in between. Sequencing input: blood, either unsorted or a sorted T cell fraction (not recorded which). The clonotype was recovered from a human donor who was either an allogeneic HSCT recipient or a stem cell or donor lymphocyte infusion donor (not recorded which). It is not recorded whose cells these are; they may come from a transplant donor. The V and J genes are TRBV4-3 and TRBJ1-5, with D uncertain. CDR3 sequence reads: CASSQVRRSDQPQHF. The CDR3, as DNA: TGCGCCAGCAGCCAAGTAAGGCGTTCGGATCAGCCCCAGCATTTT.